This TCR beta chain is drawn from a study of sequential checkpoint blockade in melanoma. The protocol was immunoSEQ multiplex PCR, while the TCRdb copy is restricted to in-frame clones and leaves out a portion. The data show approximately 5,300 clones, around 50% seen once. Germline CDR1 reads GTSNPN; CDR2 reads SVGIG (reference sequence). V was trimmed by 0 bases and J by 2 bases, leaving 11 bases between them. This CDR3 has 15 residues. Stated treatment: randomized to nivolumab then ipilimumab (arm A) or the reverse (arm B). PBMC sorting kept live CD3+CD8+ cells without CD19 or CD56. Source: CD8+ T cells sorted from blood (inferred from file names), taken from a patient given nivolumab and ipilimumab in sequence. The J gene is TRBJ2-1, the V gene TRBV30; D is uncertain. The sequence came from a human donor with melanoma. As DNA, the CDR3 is TGTGCCTGGAGTGTACCCGAGGCTGCCTACAATGAGCAGTTCTTC. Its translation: CAWSVPEAAYNEQFF. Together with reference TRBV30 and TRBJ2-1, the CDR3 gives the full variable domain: SQTIHQWPATLVQPVGSPLSLECTVEGTSNPNLYWYRQAAGRGLQLLFYSVGIGQISSEVPQNLSASRPQDRQFILSSKKLLLSDSGFYLCAWSVPEAAYNEQFFGPGTRLTVL.